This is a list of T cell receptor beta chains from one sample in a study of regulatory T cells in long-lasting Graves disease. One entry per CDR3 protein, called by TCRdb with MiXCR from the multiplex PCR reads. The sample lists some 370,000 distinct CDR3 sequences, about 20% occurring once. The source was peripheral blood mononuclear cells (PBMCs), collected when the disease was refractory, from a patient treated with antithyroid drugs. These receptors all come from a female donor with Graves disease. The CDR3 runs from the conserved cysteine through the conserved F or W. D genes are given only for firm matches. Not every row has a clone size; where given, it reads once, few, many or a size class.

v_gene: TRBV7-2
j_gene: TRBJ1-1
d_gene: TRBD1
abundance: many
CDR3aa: CASSLWDRGLNTEAFF
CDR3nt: TGTGCCAGCAGCTTATGGGACAGGGGGCTGAACACTGAAGCTTTCTTT

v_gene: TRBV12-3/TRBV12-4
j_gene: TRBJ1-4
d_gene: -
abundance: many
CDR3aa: CASRWTNEKLFF
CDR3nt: TGTGCCAGCAGGTGGACTAATGAAAAACTGTTTTTT

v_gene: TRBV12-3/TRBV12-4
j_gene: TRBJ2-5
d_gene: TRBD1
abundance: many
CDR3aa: CASSPETGQGPASQETQYF
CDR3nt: TGTGCCAGCAGTCCAGAAACGGGACAGGGTCCAGCATCACAAGAGACCCAGTACTTC

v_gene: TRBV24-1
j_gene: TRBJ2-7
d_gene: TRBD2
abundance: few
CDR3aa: CATSDLLRTSGNSYEQYF
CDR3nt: TGTGCCACCAGTGATTTGTTGAGGACTAGCGGGAATTCCTACGAGCAGTACTTC

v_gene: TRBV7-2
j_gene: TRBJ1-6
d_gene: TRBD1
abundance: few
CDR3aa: CASSTRAPGQGYSPLHF
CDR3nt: TGTGCCAGCAGCACAAGGGCACCGGGACAGGGGTATTCACCCCTCCACTTT

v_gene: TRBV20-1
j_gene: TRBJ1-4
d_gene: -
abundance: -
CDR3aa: CSATADPEKLFF
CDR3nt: TGCAGTGCTACAGCCGACCCTGAAAAACTGTTTTTT

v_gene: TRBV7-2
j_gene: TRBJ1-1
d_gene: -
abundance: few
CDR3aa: CASSSQGYREAFF
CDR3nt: TGTGCCAGCAGCTCGCAGGGGTACAGGGAAGCTTTCTTT

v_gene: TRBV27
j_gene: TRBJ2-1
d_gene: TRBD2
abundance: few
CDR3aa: CASKLAGEQFF
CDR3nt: TGTGCCAGCAAATTAGCGGGAGAGCAGTTCTTC

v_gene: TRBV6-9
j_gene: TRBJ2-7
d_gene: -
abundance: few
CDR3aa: CASSYSGLHYEQYF
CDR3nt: TGTGCCAGCAGTTACTCAGGGCTACACTACGAGCAGTACTTC

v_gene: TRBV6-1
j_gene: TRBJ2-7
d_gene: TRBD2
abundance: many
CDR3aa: CASSLGTSGEGQYF
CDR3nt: TGTGCCAGCAGCCTAGGGACTAGCGGGGAGGGGCAGTACTTC

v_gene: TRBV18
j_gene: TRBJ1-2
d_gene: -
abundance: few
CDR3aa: CASSPAEDGYTF
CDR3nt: TGTGCCAGCTCACCGGCAGAAGATGGCTACACCTTC

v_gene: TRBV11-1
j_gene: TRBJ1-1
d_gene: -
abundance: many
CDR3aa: CASSLVLNTEAFF
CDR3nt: TGTGCCAGCAGCTTAGTACTGAACACTGAAGCTTTCTTT

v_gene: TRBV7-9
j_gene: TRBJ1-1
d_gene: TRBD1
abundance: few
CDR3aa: CASTDRANTEAFF
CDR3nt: TGTGCCAGTACGGACAGGGCGAACACTGAAGCTTTCTTT

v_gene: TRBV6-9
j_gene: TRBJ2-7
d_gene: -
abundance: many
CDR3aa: CASSYGGGTYEQYF
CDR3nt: TGTGCCAGCAGTTACGGAGGGGGCACCTACGAGCAGTACTTC

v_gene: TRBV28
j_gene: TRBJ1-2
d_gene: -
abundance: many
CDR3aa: CASSLWGALNYGYTF
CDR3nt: TGTGCCAGCAGTTTATGGGGAGCCCTTAACTATGGCTACACCTTC

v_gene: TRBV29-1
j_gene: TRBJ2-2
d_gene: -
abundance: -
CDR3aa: CSVGWNTGELFF
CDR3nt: TGCAGCGTTGGATGGAACACCGGGGAGCTGTTTTTT

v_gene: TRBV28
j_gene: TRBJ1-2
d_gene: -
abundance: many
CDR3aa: CASSLAGLYGYTF
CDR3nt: TGTGCCAGCAGTTTAGCCGGGCTCTATGGCTACACCTTC

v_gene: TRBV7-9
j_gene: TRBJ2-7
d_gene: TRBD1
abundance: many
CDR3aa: CASSTPATGVHEQYF
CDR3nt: TGTGCCAGCAGCACGCCGGCGACAGGGGTCCACGAGCAGTACTTC

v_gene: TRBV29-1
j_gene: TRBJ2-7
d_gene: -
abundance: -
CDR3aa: CSVTPGNYEQYF
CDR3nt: TGCAGCGTTACCCCCGGGAACTACGAGCAGTACTTC

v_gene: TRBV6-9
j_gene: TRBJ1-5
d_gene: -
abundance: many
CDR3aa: CASSLFLRVSQPQHF
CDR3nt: TGTGCCAGCAGTTTATTCCTTCGTGTATCTCAGCCCCAGCATTTT

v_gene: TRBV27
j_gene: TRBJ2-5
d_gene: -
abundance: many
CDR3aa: CASSFQGSLETQYF
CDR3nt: TGTGCCAGCAGTTTTCAAGGGAGTCTGGAGACCCAGTACTTC

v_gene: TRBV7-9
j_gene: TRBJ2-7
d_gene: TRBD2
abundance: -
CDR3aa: CASSRTSGGNEQYF
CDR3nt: TGTGCCAGCAGCCGGACTAGCGGGGGAAACGAGCAGTACTTC

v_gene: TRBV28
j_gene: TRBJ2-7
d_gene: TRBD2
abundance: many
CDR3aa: CASSPWTSGIYEQYF
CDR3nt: TGTGCCAGCAGTCCTTGGACTAGCGGAATCTACGAGCAGTACTTC

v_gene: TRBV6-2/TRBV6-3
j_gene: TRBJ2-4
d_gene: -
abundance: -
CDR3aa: CASRVRNLDQPAKNIQYF
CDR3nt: TGTGCCAGCAGAGTTCGGAATCTGGACCAACCAGCCAAAAACATTCAGTACTTC

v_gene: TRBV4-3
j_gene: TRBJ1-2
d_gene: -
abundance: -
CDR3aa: CASSQEWTLRAGGYTF
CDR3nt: TGCGCCAGCAGCCAAGAATGGACACTTCGTGCGGGCGGCTACACCTTC

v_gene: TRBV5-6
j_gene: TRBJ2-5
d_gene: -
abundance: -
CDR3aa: CASGHLRVAGETQYF
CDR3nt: TGTGCCAGCGGACACCTTAGGGTTGCGGGGGAGACCCAGTACTTC

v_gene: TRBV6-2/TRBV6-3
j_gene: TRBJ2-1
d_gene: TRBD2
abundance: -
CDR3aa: CASSYSAGARNEQFF
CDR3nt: TGTGCCAGCAGTTATTCAGCGGGGGCCCGGAATGAGCAGTTCTTC

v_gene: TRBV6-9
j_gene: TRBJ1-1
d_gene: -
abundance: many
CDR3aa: CASSYSLKHLNTEAFF
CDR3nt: TGTGCCAGCAGTTATTCCCTCAAACATCTGAACACTGAAGCTTTCTTT

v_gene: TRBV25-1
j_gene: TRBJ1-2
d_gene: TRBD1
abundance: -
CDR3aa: CASSDEDRDYGYTF
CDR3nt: TGTGCCAGCAGTGATGAGGACAGGGACTATGGCTACACCTTC

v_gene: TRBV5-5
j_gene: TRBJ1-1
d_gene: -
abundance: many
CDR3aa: CASSLGTLHTEAFF
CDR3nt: TGTGCCAGCAGCTTGGGGACCCTACACACTGAAGCTTTCTTT

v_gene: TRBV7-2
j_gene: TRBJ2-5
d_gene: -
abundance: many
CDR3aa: CASSLYASQETQYF
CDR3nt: TGTGCCAGCAGCCTCTACGCCAGCCAGGAGACCCAGTACTTC

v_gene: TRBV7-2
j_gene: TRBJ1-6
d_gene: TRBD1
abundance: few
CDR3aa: CASSATGAWVNSPLHF
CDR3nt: TGTGCCAGCAGCGCGACAGGGGCGTGGGTTAATTCACCCCTCCACTTT

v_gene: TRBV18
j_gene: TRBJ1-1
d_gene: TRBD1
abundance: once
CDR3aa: CASAMTGFAEAFF
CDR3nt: TGTGCCAGCGCTATGACAGGGTTCGCTGAAGCTTTCTTT

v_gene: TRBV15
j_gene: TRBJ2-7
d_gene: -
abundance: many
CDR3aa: CATSVGRYEQYF
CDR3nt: TGTGCCACCAGCGTTGGCCGCTACGAGCAGTACTTC

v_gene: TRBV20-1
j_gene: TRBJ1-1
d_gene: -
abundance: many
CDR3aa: CSAWTDNTEAFF
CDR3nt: TGCAGTGCCTGGACAGATAACACTGAAGCTTTCTTT

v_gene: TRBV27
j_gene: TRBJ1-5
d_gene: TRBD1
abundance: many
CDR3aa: CASSPRTGVDNQPQHF
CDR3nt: TGTGCCAGCAGTCCACGTACAGGGGTCGACAATCAGCCCCAGCATTTT

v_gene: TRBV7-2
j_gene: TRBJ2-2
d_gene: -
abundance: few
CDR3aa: CASSSPRKIVLAGELFF
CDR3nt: TGTGCCAGCAGCTCGCCAAGGAAAATAGTGCTCGCCGGGGAGCTGTTTTTT

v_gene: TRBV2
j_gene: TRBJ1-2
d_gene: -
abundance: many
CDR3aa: CASSVQGANYGYTF
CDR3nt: TGTGCCAGCAGTGTACAGGGTGCTAACTATGGCTACACCTTC

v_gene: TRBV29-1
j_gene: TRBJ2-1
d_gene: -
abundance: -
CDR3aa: CSVAPRGFYNEQFF
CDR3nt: TGCAGCGTTGCCCCGCGCGGCTTCTACAATGAGCAGTTCTTC

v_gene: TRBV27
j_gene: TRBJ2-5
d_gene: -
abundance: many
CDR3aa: CASSQFGEETQYF
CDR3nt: TGTGCCAGCAGTCAGTTTGGTGAGGAGACCCAGTACTTC

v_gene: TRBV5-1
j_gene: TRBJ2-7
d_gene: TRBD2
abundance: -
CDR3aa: CASSLDRLAREQYF
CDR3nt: TGCGCCAGCAGCTTGGACCGACTAGCTCGCGAGCAGTACTTC

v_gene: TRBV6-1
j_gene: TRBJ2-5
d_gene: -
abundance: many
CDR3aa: CASSEATGTLGDF
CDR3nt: TGTGCCAGCAGTGAAGCGACGGGGACACTTGGGGACTTC

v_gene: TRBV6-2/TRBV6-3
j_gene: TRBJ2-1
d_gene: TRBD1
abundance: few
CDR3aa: CASSDPRQGGYNEQFF
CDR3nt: TGTGCCAGCAGTGACCCGCGACAGGGGGGATACAATGAGCAGTTCTTC

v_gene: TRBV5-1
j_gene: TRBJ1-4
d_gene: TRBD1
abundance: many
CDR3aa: CASSLDRGKTNEKLFF
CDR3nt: TGCGCCAGCAGCTTGGACAGGGGGAAAACTAATGAAAAACTGTTTTTT

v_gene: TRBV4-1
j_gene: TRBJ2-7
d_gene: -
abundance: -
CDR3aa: CASSQARTPSYEQYF
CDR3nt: TGCGCCAGCAGCCAAGCGAGGACACCCTCCTACGAGCAGTACTTC

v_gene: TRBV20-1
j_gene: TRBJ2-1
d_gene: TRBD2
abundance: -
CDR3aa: CSARVDSGINEQFF
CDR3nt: TGCAGTGCTAGAGTCGATAGCGGGATAAATGAGCAGTTCTTC

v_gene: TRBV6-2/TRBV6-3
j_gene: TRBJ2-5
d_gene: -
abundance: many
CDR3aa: CASSSRIGSGETQYF
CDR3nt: TGTGCCAGCTCGAGCCGAATCGGGAGTGGGGAGACCCAGTACTTC

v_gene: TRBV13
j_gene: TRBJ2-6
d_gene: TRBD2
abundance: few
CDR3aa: CASSFGGLAGFSGANVLTF
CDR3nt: TGTGCCAGCAGCTTCGGAGGGCTAGCGGGGTTCTCTGGGGCCAACGTCCTGACTTTC

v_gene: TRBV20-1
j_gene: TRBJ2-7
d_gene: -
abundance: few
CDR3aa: CSARRATTYEQYF
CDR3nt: TGCAGTGCTAGAAGGGCCACAACCTACGAGCAGTACTTC

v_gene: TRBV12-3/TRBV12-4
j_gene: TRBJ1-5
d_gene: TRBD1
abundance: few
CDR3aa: CASRKGQGQPQHF
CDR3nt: TGTGCCAGCAGAAAAGGACAGGGCCAGCCCCAGCATTTT

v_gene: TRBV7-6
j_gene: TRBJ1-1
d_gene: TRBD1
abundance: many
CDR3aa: CASSVGQGFMNTEAFF
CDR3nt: TGTGCCAGCAGCGTTGGACAGGGATTTATGAACACTGAAGCTTTCTTT

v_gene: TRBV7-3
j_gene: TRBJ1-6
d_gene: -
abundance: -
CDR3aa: CASSYDIYSPLHF
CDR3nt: TGTGCCAGCAGTTATGACATCTATTCACCCCTCCACTTT

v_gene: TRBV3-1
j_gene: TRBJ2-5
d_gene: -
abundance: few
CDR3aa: CASAPGRRETQYF
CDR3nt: TGTGCCAGCGCACCAGGGCGGCGAGAGACCCAGTACTTC

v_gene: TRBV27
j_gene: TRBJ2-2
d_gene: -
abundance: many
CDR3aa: CASSLGLTRVTGELFF
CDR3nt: TGTGCCAGCAGTTTAGGGCTCACTCGAGTGACCGGGGAGCTGTTTTTT